The 9 T cell receptor beta chains below come from one sample, sequenced in a study of blood T cells in healthy people across ages. Primed by a sample-barcoded 5' primer and a J-beta primer mix, a second PCR proceeded for about 7 to 11 cycles. TCRdb re-called the 5' RACE reads with MiXCR, one entry per CDR3 protein. The sample carries hundreds of thousands of distinct CDR3 sequences, under 65% recorded once. The sequencing sample was made of blood. Every receptor here comes from a woman of 80 years or more in good health.

At least ten counts were recorded for this clonotype. The chain recombines TRBV29-1 with TRBJ2-7; D is perhaps TRBD1 (6 bases). The CDR3 sequence is 11 residues long. V lost 7 bases, J lost 6 bases, and 13 bases lay in between. CDR1 SQVTM and CDR2 ANQGSEA come from the germline V gene. The DNA for the CDR3 is TGCAGCGCTCGAACAGGGTCCGAGCAGTACTTC. Protein: CSARTGSEQYF.

The rearrangement links TRBV6-5 to TRBJ1-4; a weak D match, TRBD1 (5 bases). The V end lost 6 bases, the J end lost 0 bases, and 8 bases lay between the germline ends. Germline CDR1 and CDR2: MNHEY and SVGAGI. There are 14 residues in the CDR3. The CDR3 sequence is CASSRVPTNEKLFF. The CDR3 DNA reads as TGTGCCAGCAGCAGGGTCCCAACTAATGAAAAACTGTTTTTT.

This clonotype was observed a few times. The chain couples TRBV9 to TRBJ1-2; D remains ambiguous. The CDR3 consists of 12 residues. Germline CDR1 and CDR2: SGDLS and YYNGEE. Trimming stripped 3 bases from V and 5 bases from J, with 8 bases between. The CDR3 nucleotides are TGTGCCAGCAGCGGAACAGAATATGGCTACACCTTC. Translating gives CASSGTEYGYTF.

The chain couples TRBV30 to TRBJ1-1; no firm D call. Trimming cost V 4 bases and J 6 bases, with 12 bases left between them. In germline, CDR1 is GTSNPN, CDR2 SVGIG (reference sequence). This CDR3 has 12 amino acids. Here the CDR3 DNA reads TGTGCCTGGAATGAGGGAACCCCTGAAGCTTTCTTT. This codes for CAWNEGTPEAFF.

The J gene is TRBJ2-1, the V gene TRBV5-1, with a tentative D call TRBD2 (5 bases). Trimming removed 2 bases at V and 6 bases at J, with 18 bases between. The germline gives CDR1 SGHRS, CDR2 YFSETQ. The CDR3 is 16 amino acids. Here the CDR3 reads CASSFSPLAPVNEQFF. The CDR3 DNA reads TGCGCCAGCAGCTTCAGTCCCCTAGCTCCGGTCAATGAGCAGTTCTTC.

This clonotype was detected only once. The genes are TRBV7-8 and TRBJ1-1; a possible D gene is TRBD1 (6 bases). The germline gives CDR1 SGHVS, CDR2 FQNEAQ. The CDR3 is made up of 15 amino acids. V was trimmed by 1 base and J by 2 bases, leaving 11 bases between them. The DNA for the CDR3 is TGTGCCAGCAGCTTAGATAGGACAGTCAACACTGAAGCTTTCTTT. Amino acids: CASSLDRTVNTEAFF. The variable domain in full, completed from reference TRBV7-8 and TRBJ1-1, reads GAGVSQSPRYKVAKRGQDVALRCDPISGHVSLFWYQQALGQGPEFLTYFQNEAQLDKSGLPSDRFFAERPEGSVSTLKIQRTQQEDSAVYLCASSLDRTVNTEAFFGQGTRLTVV.

This clonotype occurred a few times. The V and J genes are TRBV15 and TRBJ2-1; 14 bases are shared with TRBD2. Per germline, CDR1 LNHNV and CDR2 YYDKDF (reference sequence). V lost 1 base, J lost 1 base, and 3 bases stayed unmatched. The CDR3 consists of 18 residues. CDR3 amino acids: CATSRAGTSGGSYNEQFF. CDR3 coding DNA: TGTGCCACCAGCAGAGCCGGGACTAGCGGGGGTTCCTACAATGAGCAGTTCTTC.

Only one count was recorded for this clonotype. The chain has TRBV7-2 and TRBJ2-5; no definite D call. The DNA end favors TRBJ2-7, so the J call may be wrong. CDR1 is SGHTA and CDR2 is FQGNSA in the germline V gene. The CDR3 contains 12 residues. The chain's CDR3 is CASSRQQYEQYF. The DNA of the CDR3 is TGTGCCAGCAGCCGCCAACAGTACGAGCAGTACTTC.

The chain recombines TRBV7-3 with TRBJ2-1, with D perhaps assigned TRBD1 or TRBD2 (6 bases each). The V end lost 0 bases, the J end lost 12 bases, and 21 bases lay between the germline ends. Germline V CDR1 and CDR2: SGHTA, FQGTGA. CDR3 size: 16 residues. The CDR3, as DNA: TGTGCCAGCAGCTTAACTGGATCTGCGGGGACAAGGGGGCAGTTCTTC. It specifies CASSLTGSAGTRGQFF.